Listed here are 21 T cell receptor beta chains from one sample, sequenced in a study of blood T cell repertoires in COVID-19. This table comes from immunoSEQ multiplex PCR, and its TCRdb copy is limited to in-frame clones, with some not included. Of more than 50,000 clones listed, roughly 90% are singletons. Specimen: peripheral blood. The origin of the receptors is a man at least 80 years old with acute or convalescent COVID-19.

The rearrangement links TRBV2 to TRBJ1-5; the D is unclear. CDR3 length: 13 amino acids. Trimming took 5 bases from V and 6 from J, leaving 11 bases between them. Germline CDR1 reads SNHLY; CDR2 reads FYNNEI. The CDR3 spells CASSPLPGQPQHF. The CDR3 region has the DNA TGTGCCAGCAGTCCACTTCCCGGTCAGCCCCAGCATTTT.

The gene calls are TRBV7-9 and TRBJ2-5, with 7 bases that match TRBD2. The length of the CDR3 is 17 residues. The ends lost 1 base at V and 5 bases at J; junction bases unmatched: 13. Germline V lookup: CDR1 SEHNR, CDR2 FQNEAQ (reference sequence). The CDR3 nucleotides are TGTGCCAGCAGCTTAGGGGGACTACCCGGGGGGTTCGAGACCCAGTACTTC. This encodes CASSLGGLPGGFETQYF.

With respect to this clone: Other nucleotide sequences in the sample specify the same CDR3. The rearrangement uses TRBV3-1 (or the pseudogene TRBV3-2) and TRBJ1-3, with D unclear. Deletions cut 2 bases from V and 1 base from J, with 6 bases between. This CDR3 region has 14 residues. Germline V gives CDR1 LGHDT, CDR2 YNNKEL (reference sequence). The CDR3 here is CASSQTESGNTIYF. The CDR3 DNA reads TGTGCCAGCAGCCAAACCGAGTCTGGAAACACCATATATTTT.

The chain is built from TRBV5-8 and TRBJ2-7, with a possible D match to TRBD2 (5 bases). V lost 1 base and J lost 5, with 16 bases in between. The length of the CDR3 is 15 residues. CDR1 is SGHTS and CDR2 is YDEGEE in the germline V gene. CDR3 region: CASSLRRAYGDEQYF. In nucleotides, the CDR3 is TGTGCCAGCAGCTTGAGGCGGGCCTATGGGGACGAGCAGTACTTC.

The chain uses TRBV7-9 and TRBJ1-1, with D possibly being TRBD1 (5 bases). Germline CDR1 SEHNR, CDR2 FQNEAQ (reference sequence). V lost 5 bases, J lost 10 bases, and 17 bases lay in between. CDR3 length: 13 amino acids. Here the CDR3 reads CASSPLTGLGAFF. The CDR3, as DNA: TGTGCCAGCAGCCCCCTTACAGGATTAGGAGCTTTCTTT.

This chain uses TRBV6-6 with TRBJ2-5; 7 nucleotides agree with TRBD2. This CDR3 comprises 15 residues. The V and J ends lost 0 bases and 9 bases, in that order; junction bases with no gene match: 10. The V gene's germline CDR1 is MNHNY and CDR2 SVGAGI (reference sequence). The CDR3 spells CASSYSPSGAGAQYF. DNA of the CDR3: TGTGCCAGCAGTTACTCCCCTAGCGGAGCCGGGGCCCAGTACTTC.

The chain combines TRBV12-3 or TRBV12-4 with TRBJ1-5; D possibly corresponds to TRBD1 (5 bases). Trimming took 6 bases from V and 1 from J, leaving 7 bases between them. The CDR3 is 13 amino acids. CDR3 DNA sequence: TGTGCCAGCAGAGACAGAAGCAATCAGCCCCAGCATTTT. Amino acids: CASRDRSNQPQHF.

The chain recombines TRBV18 with TRBJ1-5; no clear D gene. V was clipped by 2 bases and J by 6 bases, with 8 bases between them. CDR3 length: 13 residues. Germline-derived CDR1 and CDR2 are KGHSH and LQKENI. CDR3 bases: TGTGCCAGCTCACCAATCGGGTCTCAGCCCCAGCATTTT. This gives the protein CASSPIGSQPQHF. Together with reference TRBV18 and TRBJ1-5, the CDR3 gives the full variable domain: NAGVMQNPRHLVRRRGQEARLRCSPMKGHSHVYWYRQLPEEGLKFMVYLQKENIIDESGMPKERFSAEFPKEGPSILRIQQVVRGDSAAYFCASSPIGSQPQHFGDGTRLSIL.

This chain uses TRBV24-1 with TRBJ1-5; 8 positions agree with TRBD1. Germline V gene sequence: CDR1 KGHDR, CDR2 SFDVKD. CDR3 length: 14 residues. The V segment lost 4 bases and the J segment 9 bases; nucleotides outside the gene matches: 7. The chain's CDR3 is CATSDPGQGMPQHF. The DNA of the CDR3 is TGTGCCACCAGTGACCCCGGACAGGGAATGCCCCAGCATTTT.

The chain couples TRBV5-4 to TRBJ2-7, with TRBD2 matching over 11 bases. Germline-derived CDR1 and CDR2 are SGHNT and YYREEE (reference sequence). Germline trimming cut 0 bases from V and 6 bases from J; bases unmatched to any gene: 11. The length of the CDR3 is 17 residues. The CDR3 DNA is TGTGCCAGCAGCTTGGGACCTAGCGGGGGGCCTTTGGCCGAGCAGTACTTC. As protein: CASSLGPSGGPLAEQYF. The entire variable domain, with the rest obtained from reference TRBV5-4 and TRBJ2-7, is as follows: ETGVTQSPTHLIKTRGQQVTLRCSSQSGHNTVSWYQQALGQGPQFIFQYYREEENGRGNFPPRFSGLQFPNYSSELNVNALELDDSALYLCASSLGPSGGPLAEQYFGPGTRLTVT.

The chain recombines TRBV2 with TRBJ2-7, with TRBD1 matching 9 bases. The CDR3 runs 14 residues. V lost 7 bases and J lost 0; bases outside the gene matches: 4. Germline values: CDR1 SNHLY, CDR2 FYNNEI. DNA of the CDR3: TGTGCCAGCACCGAACAGGGGGCCTCCTACGAGCAGTACTTC. Translating gives CASTEQGASYEQYF.

This rearrangement joins TRBV12-3 or TRBV12-4 to TRBJ2-7, with D possibly TRBD2 on 5 matching bases. The CDR3 has 12 amino acids. V lost 8 bases and J lost 4, with 12 bases in between. CDR3 DNA sequence: TGTGCCAGCCGGGCAGGCGGGTACGAGCAGTACTTC. It codes for CASRAGGYEQYF.

This chain links TRBV5-1 with TRBJ2-3; 13 positions match TRBD2. Unmatched junction bases numbered 2, after V lost 2 bases and J lost 2 bases. The length of the CDR3 is 16 residues. Germline CDR1 and CDR2: SGHRS and YFSETQ. The DNA of the CDR3 is TGCGCCAGCAGCTTTGGACTAGCGGGGGACACAGATACGCAGTATTTT. Protein product: CASSFGLAGDTDTQYF.

The chain joins TRBV18 to TRBJ2-2; 9 bases agree with TRBD1. The V segment lost 6 bases and the J segment 6 bases; nucleotides outside the gene matches: 11. The CDR3 runs to 16 residues. CDR1 KGHSH and CDR2 LQKENI come from the germline V gene. In nucleotides, the CDR3 is TGTGCCAGCTCGACCGGGACAGGGATATCGGCCGGGGAGCTGTTTTTT. Translation: CASSTGTGISAGELFF.

The chain employs TRBV18 and TRBJ1-4, with a possible D match to TRBD1 (6 bases). Trimming took 6 bases from V and 0 from J, leaving 11 bases between them. The CDR3 loop spans 15 amino acids. Germline values: CDR1 KGHSH, CDR2 LQKENI. The CDR3 is CASSLGQTTNEKLFF. In DNA form, the CDR3 reads TGTGCCAGCTCCCTCGGACAGACAACTAATGAAAAACTGTTTTTT.

As DNA, the CDR3 is TGCAGTGCTAGTAATATCCGGGAGCAGTACTTC. It encodes CSASNIREQYF. The chain recombines TRBV20-1 with TRBJ2-7, with no clear D. Trimming took off 3 bases at V and 7 bases at J, with 10 bases between the two ends. The CDR3 consists of 11 residues. The germline V gene has CDR1 DFQATT and CDR2 SNEGSKA (reference sequence).

This chain joins TRBV6-5 and TRBJ2-7; 7 positions match TRBD2. The CDR3 is 12 amino acids. Looked up from germline, CDR1 is MNHEY and CDR2 is SVGAGI. The trim removed 6 bases at V and 3 bases at J, leaving 2 bases unmatched. CDR3 region: CASRGGVYEQYF. As DNA, the CDR3 is TGTGCCAGCAGGGGGGGGGTCTACGAGCAGTACTTC.

As for this clone: One junction end disagrees with the germline gene, perhaps due to a read error. The chain carries TRBV30 and TRBJ1-5, with 9 bases that match TRBD1. The CDR3 is 12 residues long. Germline CDR1 GTSNPN, CDR2 SVGIG (reference sequence). The CDR3 DNA reads as TGTGCCTGGAGTGTACTGGGGACAGGGCCGCGTTTT. Translating it yields CAWSVLGTGPRF.

V is TRBV5-1 and J is TRBJ2-7, with TRBD1 matching over 8 bases. Unmatched junction bases numbered 7, after V lost 4 bases and J lost 1 base. This CDR3 has 15 residues. Looked up from germline, CDR1 is SGHRS and CDR2 is YFSETQ. The CDR3 region has the DNA TGCGCCAGCAGCGCCCTGACAGGGGTATCCTACGAGCAGTACTTC. Amino acid sequence: CASSALTGVSYEQYF.

The V and J genes are TRBV5-6 and TRBJ1-2, with 7 bases aligning to TRBD1. The germline gives CDR1 SGHDT, CDR2 YYEEEE. V was pared by 2 bases and J by 2 bases, with 3 bases of the junction left unmatched. This CDR3 contains 14 residues. The CDR3 here is CASSLTTGNYGYTF. CDR3 in DNA: TGTGCCAGCAGCTTAACGACAGGGAACTATGGCTACACCTTC.

The chain has TRBV27 and TRBJ2-6; TRBD1 is a possible D gene (6 bases). CDR1 is MNHEY, CDR2 SMNVEV, per germline (reference sequence). Trimming pared 3 bases from V and 0 bases from J, leaving 9 bases between. The length of the CDR3 is 16 residues. CDR3 bases: TGTGCCAGCAGTTTCGGACAGCTCTCTGGGGCCAACGTCCTGACTTTC. It specifies CASSFGQLSGANVLTF.